This TCR beta chain originates from a study of CD4 T cells in relation to SARS-CoV-2 and coronaviruses. In the study overall: TCR beta CDR3s were sequenced after roughly 10-day antigen culture of PBMCs.

Clones were sequenced by immunoSEQ multiplex PCR, and TCRdb holds only the in-frame ones, with some missing. The table includes roughly 18,000 clones, around three quarters detected once. The V gene lost 2 bases and the J gene lost 4 bases, with 11 bases spanning the gap. CDR1 is MNHNS and CDR2 is SASEGT in the germline V gene. The length of the CDR3 is 14 residues. Before the COVID-19 pandemic, during about 2011-2019, CD4+ T cells were taken from unexposed donors. After around nine days of culture, CD4+ T cells were isolated. Cells permitting, SARS-CoV-2 S/N and four cold-coronavirus spikes were tested on unexposed-donor CD4+ T cells. Cultures held under 2.5 million PBMCs per well with roughly 10 IU/ml IL-2. Worth noting for this clone: The antigen is unknown.

The V gene is TRBV6-1, the J gene TRBJ1-1; no clear D gene. This receptor was identified in a human donor in good health. The specimen sequenced was CD4+ T cells from PBMCs, cultured in vitro. CDR3: CASSERYRGTEAFF. As DNA, the CDR3 is TGTGCCAGCAGTGAACGGTACCGGGGCACTGAAGCTTTCTTT.